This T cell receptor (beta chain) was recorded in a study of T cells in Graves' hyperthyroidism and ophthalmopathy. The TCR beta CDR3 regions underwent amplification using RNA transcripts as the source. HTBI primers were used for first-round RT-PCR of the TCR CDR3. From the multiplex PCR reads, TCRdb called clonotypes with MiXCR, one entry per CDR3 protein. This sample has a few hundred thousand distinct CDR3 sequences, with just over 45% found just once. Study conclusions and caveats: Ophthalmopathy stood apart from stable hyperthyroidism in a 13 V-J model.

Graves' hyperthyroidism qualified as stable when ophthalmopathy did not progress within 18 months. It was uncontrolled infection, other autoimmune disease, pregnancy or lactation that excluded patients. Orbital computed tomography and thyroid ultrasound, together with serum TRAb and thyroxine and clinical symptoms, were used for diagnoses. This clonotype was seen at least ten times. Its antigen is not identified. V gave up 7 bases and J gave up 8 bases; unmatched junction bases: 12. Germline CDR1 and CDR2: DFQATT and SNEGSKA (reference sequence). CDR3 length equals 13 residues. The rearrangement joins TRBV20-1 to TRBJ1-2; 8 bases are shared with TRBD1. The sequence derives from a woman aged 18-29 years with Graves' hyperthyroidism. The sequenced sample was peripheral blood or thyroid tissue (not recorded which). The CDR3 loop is CSVTAGQGVGYTF. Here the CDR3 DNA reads TGCAGTGTTACGGCCGGACAGGGAGTGGGCTACACCTTC.